The T cell receptor beta chain under discussion was sequenced for a study of identical twins. Study findings and constraints: Sequences that were beta out-of-frame showed weaker excess twin sharing.

TCRdb recomputed calls from the 5' RACE reads with MiXCR, one row per CDR3 protein. The sample lists about 720,000 distinct CDR3 sequences, roughly 18% occurring once. The CDR3 contains 15 residues. Comments on this clonotype: The antigen remains unidentified.

These records were also assigned to another study, of T cells expressing NK-cell markers. That paper adds: Seven of the eight sequenced donors were HCMV-seropositive; one was seronegative. One observes that, in a few donors, these clonotypes were also the leading ones within the CD3+CD56-NKG2C+ fraction.

This TCR came from a woman between 18 and 30 years old in good health. The gene calls are TRBV12-2 and TRBJ2-7. TRBV12-2 is assigned pseudogene status. The sample consisted of PBMCs. The CDR3 reads CASRLRVYSSYEQYF. In nucleotides, the CDR3 is TGTGCAAGTCGCTTAAGGGTGTACAGCTCCTACGAGCAGTACTTC.